This note documents a single T cell receptor (beta chain) sequence. Its specificity is not known. Profiling of TCR beta VDJ combinations and CDR3 sequences used genomic DNA as template. TCRdb itself ran the reads through MiXCR, one entry per CDR3 protein. Of 350,000 to 450,000 distinct CDR3 sequences listed, 55% to 70% are singletons. The sample is drawn from a study of CD8+CD57+ T cells in acquired aplastic anemia. Across the whole study: CD4+ cells from healthy donors averaged about 10.8 million reads. Study findings and constraints: For CD8+ Simpson's diversity, patients and controls showed no significant difference.

Trimming stripped 2 bases from V and 11 bases from J, with 15 bases between. The CDR3 length is 12 residues. Germline V CDR1 and CDR2: DFQATT, SNEGSKA (reference sequence). Source material: sorted CD4+, CD8+, or CD8+CD57+ T cells (not recorded which) from PBMCs. The TCR originated in a human donor in good health, serving as a control. V usage is TRBV20-1 and J usage is TRBJ1-2; D might be TRBD1 (5 bases). The CDR3 loop reads CSARWPRASYTF. The CDR3, as DNA: TGCAGTGCTAGATGGCCCAGGGCTAGTTACACCTTC.